These 5 T cell receptor beta chains share one sample of origin, sequenced in a study of T cells in Graves' hyperthyroidism and ophthalmopathy. The investigators amplified TCR beta CDR3 regions from RNA transcripts. The HTBI primer set served for first-round RT-PCR of the TCR CDR3. TCRdb re-called the multiplex PCR reads with MiXCR, one entry per CDR3 protein. The data contain hundreds of thousands of distinct CDR3 sequences, 35% of them singletons. Sequenced material: blood. Every receptor here comes from a woman aged 35 to 49 with Graves' hyperthyroidism.

Only a few counts were recorded for this clonotype. This chain joins TRBV28 and TRBJ1-3; 8 nucleotides agree with TRBD1. The CDR3 length is 14 residues. Trimming took 5 bases from V and 4 from J; bases not matched to a gene: 4. CDR1 is MDHEN, CDR2 SYDVKM, per germline. This CDR3 reads CASSQGALGNTIYF. In DNA form, the CDR3 reads TGTGCCAGCAGTCAGGGGGCGCTCGGAAACACCATATATTTT. Full variable domain (outside the CDR3, taken from reference TRBV28 and TRBJ1-3): DVKVTQSSRYLVKRTGEKVFLECVQDMDHENMFWYRQDPGLGLRLIYFSYDVKMKEKGDIPEGYSVSREKKERFSLILESASTNQTSMYLCASSQGALGNTIYFGEGSWLTVV.

This clonotype was detected many times. The CDR3 loop reads CASTFALGYGYTF. The DNA of the CDR3 is TGTGCCAGCACCTTCGCCCTGGGCTATGGCTACACCTTC. The V and J genes are TRBV6-6 and TRBJ1-2; D ambiguous. Germline V gene data show CDR1 as MNHNY and CDR2 as SVGAGI (reference sequence). The CDR3 extends over 13 amino acids. Trimming shortened V by 7 bases and J by 4 bases, and 13 bases separated the two germline ends.

This clonotype was picked up many times. The genes are TRBV19 and TRBJ1-1; possibly TRBD1 for D (5 bases). CDR3 size: 17 residues. V was trimmed by 4 bases and J by 0 bases, leaving 18 bases between them. Germline V gene lookup returns CDR1 LNHDA and CDR2 SQIVND (reference sequence). Here the CDR3 reads CASSNSLDSRMNTEAFF. CDR3 sequence (DNA): TGTGCCAGTAGTAACTCCCTCGACAGTAGGATGAACACTGAAGCTTTCTTT.

The chain is built from TRBV19 and TRBJ1-5, with 8 bases matching TRBD1. Germline lookup yields CDR1 LNHDA and CDR2 SQIVND (reference sequence). Trimming removed 5 bases from V and 7 bases from J; junction bases left unmatched: 10. CDR3 size: 15 residues. Written as DNA, the CDR3 is TGTGCCAGTAGTTCTCAGGGGGCGATAAACCAGCCCCAGCATTTT. It specifies CASSSQGAINQPQHF.

This clonotype occurred a few times. DNA for the CDR3: TGTGCCAGCAGCCCGCAGACTAGCGGGGGGAATGGCGAGCAGTTCTTC. It yields the protein CASSPQTSGGNGEQFF. The chain combines TRBV11-2 with TRBJ2-1, with 13 positions matching TRBD2. Trimming cost V 5 bases and J 10 bases; bases outside gene matches: 11. This CDR3 region has 16 residues. In germline, CDR1 is SGHAT, CDR2 FQNNGV.